This T cell receptor beta chain was profiled in a study of identical twins. Concerning this clonotype itself: Its antigen is unidentified.

Whole-study results and caveats: Invariant MAIT and iNKT cells may have partly biased zero-insertion analyses. Less excess twin sharing appeared in beta out-of-frame sequences.

From germline, CDR1 is SGHTA and CDR2 FQGNSA. V shed 7 bases and J shed 0 bases, with 11 bases lying between them. The CDR3 is made up of 14 amino acids. A universal primer site was added by template switching, and unique molecular identifiers were carried by the cDNA. TCRdb reprocessed the 5' RACE reads via MiXCR and lists one record per CDR3 protein. The data contain fewer than 550,000 distinct CDR3 sequences, nearly 15% of them singletons. These data also formed part of another study, on yellow fever vaccine responses in identical twins. That paper states: Twins' vaccine T cell responses were reported to seem partly convergent and partly personalized.

V gene TRBV7-2 combines with J gene TRBJ2-3; no clear D. Sequences were obtained from CD4+ T cells sorted from blood. This sequence was found in a woman aged 18-30 years in good health. The CDR3 is CASKVGSSTDTQYF. CDR3 nucleotides: TGTGCCAGCAAGGTCGGGTCTAGCACAGATACGCAGTATTTT.